Below, 16 T cell receptor beta chains from the same sample are listed, as sequenced in a study of shared clonotypes between healthy human individuals (TCRdb year 2020). Library preparation used the immunoSEQ multiplex PCR assay. TCRdb carries this immuneACCESS record with in-frame sequences only. Its versions omit some clonotypes, under half of them owing to an unresolved V gene in the studies checked, with the rest unexplained. This sample comprises roughly 2.5 million clones, about 92% of them detected only once. The ten largest clones take up 0.13% to 0.15% of the sample. The specimen sequenced was naive CD4+ T cells sorted from blood. Taken with the paper, the label for cell subset or site translates to: CD45RA+ positively selected. The receptors shown here come from a man aged 18 to 29 in good health.

The chain employs TRBV15 and TRBJ2-5; 9 bases map to TRBD2. This CDR3 spans 15 amino acids. Germline values: CDR1 LNHNV, CDR2 YYDKDF (reference sequence). Losses at the gene ends were 0 bases for V and 2 bases for J; bases not matched to a gene: 1. In DNA, the CDR3 is TGTGCCACCAGCAGAGAGAGCGGGAGGCAAGAGACCCAGTACTTC. Protein product: CATSRESGRQETQYF. The variable domain in full, completed from reference TRBV15 and TRBJ2-5, reads DAMVIQNPRYQVTQFGKPVTLSCSQTLNHNVMYWYQQKSSQAPKLLFHYYDKDFNNEADTPDNFQSRRPNTSFCFLDIRSPGLGDTAMYLCATSRESGRQETQYFGPGTRLLVL.

The chain has TRBV2 and TRBJ2-4; 9 bases match TRBD2. This CDR3 has 15 residues. Germline V lookup: CDR1 SNHLY, CDR2 FYNNEI. V trimming: 4 bases; J trimming: 3 bases; junction bases outside the gene matches: 4. In nucleotides, the CDR3 is TGTGCCAGCAGTGGGCCTAGCGGGGTCAAAAACATTCAGTACTTC. Residues: CASSGPSGVKNIQYF.

The chain combines TRBV6-1 with TRBJ2-5, with TRBD1 matching 10 bases. This CDR3 is 14 amino acids long. V lost 5 bases, J lost 5 bases, and 5 bases stayed unmatched. The V gene's germline CDR1 is MNHNS and CDR2 SASEGT. The CDR3 loop is CASSWTGGAETQYF. CDR3 DNA: TGTGCCAGCAGTTGGACAGGGGGTGCCGAGACCCAGTACTTC.

V and J are TRBV27 and TRBJ2-1, with D unclear. The CDR3 spans 12 residues. Germline V gene lookup returns CDR1 MNHEY and CDR2 SMNVEV (reference sequence). Between the trimmed V and J ends, which lost 5 bases and 1 base, there was a span of 3 bases. CDR3 amino acids: CASSASYNEQFF. CDR3 nucleotide sequence: TGTGCCAGCAGTGCATCCTACAATGAGCAGTTCTTC.

This chain uses TRBV6-6 with TRBJ2-1, with D perhaps matching TRBD2 (5 bases). The V end was cut by 7 bases, the J end by 9 bases, with 16 bases between. Germline V gives CDR1 MNHNY, CDR2 SVGAGI (reference sequence). The CDR3 contains 13 residues. The CDR3 bases are TGTGCCAGCACGCGGCTAGCTAACAGTGAGCAGTTCTTC. Protein product: CASTRLANSEQFF.

The chain is built from TRBV6-1 and TRBJ1-6; D remains unclear. CDR3 size: 14 residues. Trimming cost V 2 bases and J 6 bases, with 8 bases left between them. Germline V gene sequence: CDR1 MNHNS, CDR2 SASEGT. Here the CDR3 DNA reads TGTGCCAGCAGTGAATGGGGAGGTAATTCACCCCTCCACTTT. It specifies CASSEWGGNSPLHF.

Concerning this clone itself: One junction end disagrees with the germline gene, perhaps due to a read error. V and J are TRBV6-6 and TRBJ1-2, with a possible D match to TRBD1 (5 bases). Germline V CDR1 and CDR2: MNHNY, SVGAGI (reference sequence). There are 13 residues in the CDR3. This CDR3 reads CAGSKTVNYGYTF. CDR3 coding DNA: TGTGCCGGCAGTAAGACAGTAAACTATGGCTACACCTTC.

The rearrangement uses TRBV5-4 and TRBJ1-6; TRBD1 matches at 7 bases. This CDR3 is built from 16 residues. Trimming removed 4 bases from V and 10 bases from J; junction bases left unmatched: 14. The germline CDR1 and CDR2 sequences are SGHNT and YYREEE (reference sequence). CDR3 in DNA: TGTGCCAGCAGCCGAGGGGATACAGGGGTGAGGTCACCCCTCCACTTT. Its protein is CASSRGDTGVRSPLHF.

This clone was picked up one time. The chain recombines TRBV7-2 with TRBJ1-1; maybe TRBD1 (5 bases). With 3 bases removed from V and 5 bases from J, the gap between germline ends came to 10 bases. Germline values: CDR1 SGHTA, CDR2 FQGNSA. The CDR3 consists of 13 residues. For the CDR3, the DNA is TGTGCCAGCAGCTTCGGGGCAGTAACTGAAGCTTTCTTT. This codes for CASSFGAVTEAFF.

About this clone: Other nucleotide sequences in the sample specify the same CDR3. The chain recombines TRBV5-4 with TRBJ2-7; D is possibly TRBD1 (5 bases). This CDR3 is 13 amino acids long. Germline-derived CDR1 and CDR2 are SGHNT and YYREEE (reference sequence). Trimming removed 3 bases from V and 4 bases from J, with 11 bases in between. This CDR3 reads CASSSGQQYEQYF. The CDR3 DNA reads TGTGCCAGCAGCTCAGGGCAGCAGTACGAGCAGTACTTC.

The CDR3 DNA follows: TGTGCCAGCAGCACGAACCGGGACAGCTACAATGAGCAGTTCTTC. Encoded protein: CASSTNRDSYNEQFF. V is TRBV11-3 and J is TRBJ2-1; the match to TRBD1 covers 7 bases. V shed 5 bases and J 3 bases; nucleotides not matched to a gene: 7. CDR3 length: 15 residues. The V gene's germline CDR1 is SGHNT and CDR2 YENEEA. Full variable domain (rest looked up from reference TRBV11-3 and TRBJ2-1): EAGVVQSPRYKIIEKKQPVAFWCNPISGHNTLYWYLQNLGQGPELLIRYENEEAVDDSQLPKDRFSAERLKGVDSTLKIQPAELGDSAVYLCASSTNRDSYNEQFFGPGTRLTVL.

The genes are TRBV10-3 and TRBJ2-3; D is ambiguous. The germline V gene has CDR1 ENHRY and CDR2 SYGVKD. CDR3 length: 16 amino acids. V was trimmed by 5 bases and J by 0 bases, leaving 15 bases between them. DNA for the CDR3: TGTGCCATCAGTTGGACCACCAGTGCTAGCACAGATACGCAGTATTTT. Protein product: CAISWTTSASTDTQYF.

The chain links TRBV11-2 to TRBJ2-1; 10 bases are a match to TRBD1. V was pared by 4 bases and J by 8 bases, with 20 bases of the junction left unmatched. Germline V gene data show CDR1 as SGHAT and CDR2 as FQNNGV. CDR3 length: 19 residues. DNA of the CDR3: TGTGCCAGCAGCTCACTTGGGGGATCCGGGACAGGGGATAGGGATGAGCAGTTCTTC. This translates into CASSSLGGSGTGDRDEQFF.

The V call is TRBV6-4, the J call TRBJ1-1, with D tentatively TRBD1 (5 bases). The length of the CDR3 is 16 residues. The V end lost 2 bases, the J end lost 6 bases, and 19 bases lay between the germline ends. From germline, CDR1 is MRHNA and CDR2 SNTAGT. The CDR3 coding sequence is TGTGCCAGCAGTGACGGGCCCAGGGCAGGGTTCGCTGAAGCTTTCTTT. It specifies CASSDGPRAGFAEAFF.

The chain carries TRBV28 and TRBJ2-7; 8 bases align to TRBD2. Germline values: CDR1 MDHEN, CDR2 SYDVKM. J gave up 5 bases and V 5 bases, and 11 bases lay outside the gene matches. The CDR3 loop spans 15 amino acids. The CDR3 region has the DNA TGTGCCAGCAGTCCGCTGGGACTAGTGTCAGACGAGCAGTACTTC. It specifies CASSPLGLVSDEQYF.

This clone was observed a single time. This chain connects TRBV10-1 to TRBJ2-7; TRBD2 matches 13 bases. Germline lookup yields CDR1 WNHNN and CDR2 SYGVQD (reference sequence). The CDR3 covers 15 residues. V was pared by 6 bases and J by 3 bases, with 5 bases of the junction left unmatched. The CDR3 DNA follows: TGCGCCAGCAGGCCCCGACTAGCGGGGGGCTACGAGCAGTACTTC. Its protein is CASRPRLAGGYEQYF.